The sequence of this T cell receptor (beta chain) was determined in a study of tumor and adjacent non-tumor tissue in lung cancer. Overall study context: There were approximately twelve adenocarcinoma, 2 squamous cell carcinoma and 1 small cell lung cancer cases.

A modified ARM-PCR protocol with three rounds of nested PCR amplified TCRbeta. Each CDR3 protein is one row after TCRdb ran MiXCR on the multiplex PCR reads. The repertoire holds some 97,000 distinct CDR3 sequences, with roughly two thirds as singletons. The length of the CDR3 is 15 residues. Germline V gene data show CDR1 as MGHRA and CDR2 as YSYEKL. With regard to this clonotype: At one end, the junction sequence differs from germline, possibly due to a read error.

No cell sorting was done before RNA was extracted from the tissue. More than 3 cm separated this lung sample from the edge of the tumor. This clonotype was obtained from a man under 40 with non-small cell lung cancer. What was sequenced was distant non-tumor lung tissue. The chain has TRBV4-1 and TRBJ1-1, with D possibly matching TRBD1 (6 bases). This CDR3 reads CASSQEGHVNTEAFF. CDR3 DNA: TGCGCCAGTAGCCAGGAGGGACACGTGAACACTGAAGCTTTCTTT.